Detailed here is one T cell receptor (beta chain). Its antigen remains unidentified. Mismatch with germline at one junction end may stem from a read error. This specimen belongs to a study of blood T cells in healthy people across ages. Study observations and caveats: Possibly, changes in expanded clonotypes were confounded because donor CMV status was unknown.

A second about 7 to 12 cycle PCR used barcoded and J-beta primers. MiXCR was run by TCRdb on the 5' RACE reads, yielding one entry per CDR3 protein. Of hundreds of thousands of distinct CDR3 sequences in the sample, approximately 52% are singletons; the top ten hold roughly 13%. Germline-derived CDR1 and CDR2 are SGHVS and FNYEAQ. The CDR3 contains 13 residues. The sequence was obtained from an elderly woman in good health. The chain uses TRBV7-6 and TRBJ1-5; perhaps TRBD1 as D (5 bases). Sequenced sample: blood. CDR3: CVSSAGFTQPQHF. CDR3 coding DNA: TGTGTCAGCAGCGCAGGGTTTACTCAGCCCCAGCATTTT.